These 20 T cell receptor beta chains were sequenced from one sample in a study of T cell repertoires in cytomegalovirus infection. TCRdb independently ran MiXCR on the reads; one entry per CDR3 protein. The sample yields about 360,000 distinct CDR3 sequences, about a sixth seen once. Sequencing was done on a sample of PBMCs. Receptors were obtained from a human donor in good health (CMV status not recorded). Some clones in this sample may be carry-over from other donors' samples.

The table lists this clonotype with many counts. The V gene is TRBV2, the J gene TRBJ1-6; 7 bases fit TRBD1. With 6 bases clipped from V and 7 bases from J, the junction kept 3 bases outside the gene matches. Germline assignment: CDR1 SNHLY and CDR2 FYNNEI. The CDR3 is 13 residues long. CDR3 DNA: TGTGCCAGCAGCCGGGACAGAAATTCACCCCTCCACTTT. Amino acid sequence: CASSRDRNSPLHF.

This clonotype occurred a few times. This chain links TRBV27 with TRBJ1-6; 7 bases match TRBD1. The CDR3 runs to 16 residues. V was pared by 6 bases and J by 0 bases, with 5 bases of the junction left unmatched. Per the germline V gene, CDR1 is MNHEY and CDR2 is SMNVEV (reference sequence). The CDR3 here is CASSSGGPSYNSPLHF. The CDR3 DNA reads TGTGCCAGCAGCTCAGGGGGTCCCTCCTATAATTCACCCCTCCACTTT.

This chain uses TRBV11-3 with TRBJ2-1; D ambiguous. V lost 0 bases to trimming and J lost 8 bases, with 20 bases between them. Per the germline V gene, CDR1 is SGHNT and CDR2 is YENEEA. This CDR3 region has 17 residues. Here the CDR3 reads CASSLESRLGFPHEQFF. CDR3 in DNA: TGTGCCAGCAGCTTAGAATCCCGACTGGGGTTTCCCCATGAGCAGTTCTTC.

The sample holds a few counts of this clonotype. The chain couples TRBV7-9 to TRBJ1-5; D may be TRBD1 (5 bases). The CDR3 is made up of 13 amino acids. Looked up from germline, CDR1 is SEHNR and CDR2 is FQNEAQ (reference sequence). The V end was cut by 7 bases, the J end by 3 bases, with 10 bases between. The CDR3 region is CASTGDPNQPQHF. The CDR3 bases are TGTGCCAGCACGGGGGACCCCAATCAGCCCCAGCATTTT.

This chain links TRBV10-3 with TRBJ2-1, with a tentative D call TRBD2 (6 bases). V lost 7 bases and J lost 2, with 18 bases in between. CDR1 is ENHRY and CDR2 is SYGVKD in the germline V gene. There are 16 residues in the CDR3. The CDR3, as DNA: TGTGCCATCAATAGGAGGGGAAACGCGGCCTACAATGAGCAGTTCTTC. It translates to CAINRRGNAAYNEQFF.

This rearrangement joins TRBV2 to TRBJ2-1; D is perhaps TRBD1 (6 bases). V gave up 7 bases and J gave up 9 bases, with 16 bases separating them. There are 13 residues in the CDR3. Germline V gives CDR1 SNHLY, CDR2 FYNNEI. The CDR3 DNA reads TGTGCCAGCACCCGGGACATTATGGGTGAGCAGTTCTTC. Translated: CASTRDIMGEQFF.

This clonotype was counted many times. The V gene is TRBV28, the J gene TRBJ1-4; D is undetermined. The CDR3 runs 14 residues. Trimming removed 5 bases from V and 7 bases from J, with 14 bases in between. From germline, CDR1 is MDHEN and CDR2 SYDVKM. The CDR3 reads CASSRGQESEKLFF. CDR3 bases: TGTGCCAGCAGTCGGGGTCAGGAGTCTGAAAAACTGTTTTTT.

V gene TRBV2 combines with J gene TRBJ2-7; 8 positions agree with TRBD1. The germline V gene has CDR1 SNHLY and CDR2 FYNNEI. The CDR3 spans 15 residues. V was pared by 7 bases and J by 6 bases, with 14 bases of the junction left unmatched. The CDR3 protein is CASTGQGQDGSEQYF. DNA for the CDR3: TGTGCCAGCACTGGTCAGGGACAGGACGGTAGCGAGCAGTACTTC.

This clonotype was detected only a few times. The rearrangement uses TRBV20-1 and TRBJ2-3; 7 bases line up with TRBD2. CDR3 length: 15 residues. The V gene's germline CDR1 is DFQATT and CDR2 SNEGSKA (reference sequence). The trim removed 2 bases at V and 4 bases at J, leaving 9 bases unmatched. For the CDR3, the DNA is TGCAGTGCTAGATCGGGGGGAGCTTTCGCAGATACGCAGTATTTT. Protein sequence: CSARSGGAFADTQYF.

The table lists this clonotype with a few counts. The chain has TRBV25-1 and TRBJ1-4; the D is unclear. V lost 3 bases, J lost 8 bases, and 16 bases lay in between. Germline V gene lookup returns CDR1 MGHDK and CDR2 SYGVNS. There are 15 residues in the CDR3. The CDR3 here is CASSDASTMEEKLFF. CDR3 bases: TGTGCCAGCAGTGATGCCTCTACGATGGAAGAAAAACTGTTTTTT.

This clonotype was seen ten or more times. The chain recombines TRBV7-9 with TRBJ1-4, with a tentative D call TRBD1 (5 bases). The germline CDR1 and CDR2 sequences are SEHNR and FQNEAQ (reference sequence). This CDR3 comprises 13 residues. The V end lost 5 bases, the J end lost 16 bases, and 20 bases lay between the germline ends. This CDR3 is CASSLYDRSRGFF. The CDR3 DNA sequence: TGTGCCAGCAGCCTCTATGACAGATCCCGTGGGTTTTTT.

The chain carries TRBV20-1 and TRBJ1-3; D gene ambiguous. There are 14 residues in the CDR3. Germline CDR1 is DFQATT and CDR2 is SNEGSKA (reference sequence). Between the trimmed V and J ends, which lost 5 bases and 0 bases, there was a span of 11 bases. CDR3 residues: CSAVREGSGNTIYF. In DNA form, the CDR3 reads TGCAGTGCTGTTAGAGAGGGCTCTGGAAACACCATATATTTT.

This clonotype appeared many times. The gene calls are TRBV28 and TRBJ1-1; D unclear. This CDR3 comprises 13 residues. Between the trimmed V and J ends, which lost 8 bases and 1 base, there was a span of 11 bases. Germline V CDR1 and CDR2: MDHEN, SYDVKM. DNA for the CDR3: TGTGCCAGCCGCCCTCTGGGGAACACTGAAGCTTTCTTT. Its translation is CASRPLGNTEAFF.

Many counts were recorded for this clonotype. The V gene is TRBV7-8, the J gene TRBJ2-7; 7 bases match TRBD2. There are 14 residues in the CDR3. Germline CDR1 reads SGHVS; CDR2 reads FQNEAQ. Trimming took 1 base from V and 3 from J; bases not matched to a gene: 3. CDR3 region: CASSLGTSSYEQYF. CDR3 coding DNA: TGTGCCAGCAGCTTAGGGACTAGTAGCTACGAGCAGTACTTC.

The CDR3 reads CASSSDRFKASSTDTQYF. The CDR3 DNA reads TGTGCCAGCAGTAGCGACAGGTTTAAGGCCTCTAGCACAGATACGCAGTATTTT. The rearrangement links TRBV6-6 to TRBJ2-3; weak D call: TRBD1 (6 bases). CDR3 length: 18 amino acids. Per the germline V gene, CDR1 is MNHNY and CDR2 is SVGAGI (reference sequence). Trimming took off 5 bases at V and 0 bases at J, with 21 bases between the two ends.

The DNA for the CDR3 is TGTGCCAGCAGCCCAAACCTCCTAGTCGAGCAGTACTTC. Translating gives CASSPNLLVEQYF. The chain recombines TRBV7-9 with TRBJ2-7; D is ambiguous. V was clipped by 5 bases and J by 6 bases, with 14 bases between them. This CDR3 is 13 amino acids long. Germline V CDR1 and CDR2: SEHNR, FQNEAQ (reference sequence). Supplemented by reference TRBV7-9 and TRBJ2-7, the full variable domain reads DTGVSQNPRHKITKRGQNVTFRCDPISEHNRLYWYRQTLGQGPEFLTYFQNEAQLEKSRLLSDRFSAERPKGSFSTLEIQRTEQGDSAMYLCASSPNLLVEQYFGPGTRLTVT.

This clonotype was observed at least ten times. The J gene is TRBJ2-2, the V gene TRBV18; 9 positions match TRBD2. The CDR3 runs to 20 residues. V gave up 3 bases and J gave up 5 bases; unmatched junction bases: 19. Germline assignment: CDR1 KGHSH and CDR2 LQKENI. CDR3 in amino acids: CASSPLRFPSGNSRTGELFF. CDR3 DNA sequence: TGTGCCAGCTCACCCCTCCGATTTCCTAGCGGGAACTCCAGGACCGGGGAGCTGTTTTTT.

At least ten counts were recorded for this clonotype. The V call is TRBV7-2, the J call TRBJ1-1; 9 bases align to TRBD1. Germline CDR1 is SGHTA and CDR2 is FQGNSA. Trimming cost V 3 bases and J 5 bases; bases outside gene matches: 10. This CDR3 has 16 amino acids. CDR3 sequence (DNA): TGTGCCAGCAGCTTCACCGGGACAGGGTTTGAAACTGAAGCTTTCTTT. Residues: CASSFTGTGFETEAFF.

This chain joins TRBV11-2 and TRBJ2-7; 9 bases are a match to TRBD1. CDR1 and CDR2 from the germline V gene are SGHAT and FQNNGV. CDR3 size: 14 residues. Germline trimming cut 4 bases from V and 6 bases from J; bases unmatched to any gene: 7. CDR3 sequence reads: CASSSGTGLGEQYF. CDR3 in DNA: TGTGCCAGCAGCTCCGGGACAGGGCTCGGCGAGCAGTACTTC.

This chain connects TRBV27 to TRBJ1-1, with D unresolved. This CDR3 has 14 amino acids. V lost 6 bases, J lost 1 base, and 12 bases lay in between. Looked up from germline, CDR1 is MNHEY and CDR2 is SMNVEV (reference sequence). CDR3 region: CASSLRSGNTEAFF. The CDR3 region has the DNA TGTGCCAGCAGCTTAAGGTCTGGGAACACTGAAGCTTTCTTT.